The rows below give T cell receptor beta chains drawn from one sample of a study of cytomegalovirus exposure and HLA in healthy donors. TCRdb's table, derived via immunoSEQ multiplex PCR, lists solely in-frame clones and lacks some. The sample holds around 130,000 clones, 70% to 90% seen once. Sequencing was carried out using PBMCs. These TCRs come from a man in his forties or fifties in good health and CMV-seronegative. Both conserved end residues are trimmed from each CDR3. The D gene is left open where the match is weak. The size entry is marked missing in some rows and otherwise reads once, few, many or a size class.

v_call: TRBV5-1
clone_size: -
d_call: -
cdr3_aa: ASSLGGTTYEQY

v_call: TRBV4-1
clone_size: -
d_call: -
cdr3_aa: ASSQDSGGAGNEKLF

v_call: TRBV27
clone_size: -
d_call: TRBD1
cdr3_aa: ASIYRDRAYYEQY

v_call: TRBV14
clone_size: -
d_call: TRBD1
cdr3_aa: ASSQTGGFTDTQY

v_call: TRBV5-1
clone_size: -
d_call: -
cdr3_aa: ASSPFSGANGLT

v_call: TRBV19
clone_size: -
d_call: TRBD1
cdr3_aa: ASRPPGTGNSPLH

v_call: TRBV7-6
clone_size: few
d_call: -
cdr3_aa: ASSLTIETYEQY

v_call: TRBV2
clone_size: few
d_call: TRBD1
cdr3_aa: ASSYPEDRGGYEQY

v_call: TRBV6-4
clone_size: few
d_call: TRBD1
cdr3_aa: ASSRDRGYEQY

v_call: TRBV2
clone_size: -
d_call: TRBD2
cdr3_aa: ASNPLAGGSNEQF

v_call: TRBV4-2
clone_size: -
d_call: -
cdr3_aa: ASSQDTNFREAF

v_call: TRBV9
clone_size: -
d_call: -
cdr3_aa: ASSVDGAPGEQF

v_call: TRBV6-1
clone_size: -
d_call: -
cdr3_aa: ASSAVFRDTEAF

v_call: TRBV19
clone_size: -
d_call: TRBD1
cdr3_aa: ASSIYPGQGAREQY

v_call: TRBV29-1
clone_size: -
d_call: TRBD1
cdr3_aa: SGGTGLSTEAF

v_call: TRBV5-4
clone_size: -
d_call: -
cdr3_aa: ASSLVPAENEQF

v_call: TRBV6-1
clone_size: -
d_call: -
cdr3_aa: ASSDREDQPQH

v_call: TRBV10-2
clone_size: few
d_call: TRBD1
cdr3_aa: ASSESETGNSPLH

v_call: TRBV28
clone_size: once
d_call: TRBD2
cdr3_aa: ASSYSDRGVQY

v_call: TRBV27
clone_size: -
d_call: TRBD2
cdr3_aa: ASSFGGSYEQY

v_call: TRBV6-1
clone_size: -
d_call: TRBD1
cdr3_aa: ASSLRDRVRAF

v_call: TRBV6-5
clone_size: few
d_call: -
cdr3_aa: ASRRDKGSDTQY

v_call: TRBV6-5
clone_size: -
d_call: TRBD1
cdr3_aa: ASSHRGRSSYEQY

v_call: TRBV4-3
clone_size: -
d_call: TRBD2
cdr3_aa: ASSQGTSGYNEQF

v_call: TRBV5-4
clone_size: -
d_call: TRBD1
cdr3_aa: ASSLGTGGEGYT

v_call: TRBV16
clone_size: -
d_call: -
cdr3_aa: ASSPRGGSREKLF

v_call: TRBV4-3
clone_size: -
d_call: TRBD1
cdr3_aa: ASSSRTGVNTEAF

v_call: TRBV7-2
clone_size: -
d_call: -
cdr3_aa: ASSETGLYGYT

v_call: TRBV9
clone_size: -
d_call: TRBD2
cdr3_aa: ASSTGTSVVNEQF

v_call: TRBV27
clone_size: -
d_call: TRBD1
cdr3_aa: ASSLFTRQGMLEY

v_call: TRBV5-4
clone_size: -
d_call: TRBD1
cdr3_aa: ASRAGTGRIAGELF

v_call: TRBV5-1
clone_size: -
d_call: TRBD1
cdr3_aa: ASSPRDSNSPLH

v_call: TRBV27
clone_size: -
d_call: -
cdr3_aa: ASSFARTSTDTQY

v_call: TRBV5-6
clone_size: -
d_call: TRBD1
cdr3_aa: ASSYGQGGVFTGRGYT

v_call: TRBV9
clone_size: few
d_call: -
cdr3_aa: ASSVVSGATEGYT

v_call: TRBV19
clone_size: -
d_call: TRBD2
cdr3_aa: ASSISSGEYNEQF

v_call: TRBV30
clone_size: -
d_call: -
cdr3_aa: AWSVLEVFGELF

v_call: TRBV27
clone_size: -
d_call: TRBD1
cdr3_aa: ASSPRRDSYEQY

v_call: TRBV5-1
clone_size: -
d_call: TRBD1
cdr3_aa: ASSLMGQGDEQY

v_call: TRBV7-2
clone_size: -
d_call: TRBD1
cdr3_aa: ASSLDQGVDTQY

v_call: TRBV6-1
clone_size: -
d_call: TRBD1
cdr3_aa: ASSDRQGGRRGGYT

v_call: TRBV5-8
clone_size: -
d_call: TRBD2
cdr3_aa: ASSLDSGRAWNEQF